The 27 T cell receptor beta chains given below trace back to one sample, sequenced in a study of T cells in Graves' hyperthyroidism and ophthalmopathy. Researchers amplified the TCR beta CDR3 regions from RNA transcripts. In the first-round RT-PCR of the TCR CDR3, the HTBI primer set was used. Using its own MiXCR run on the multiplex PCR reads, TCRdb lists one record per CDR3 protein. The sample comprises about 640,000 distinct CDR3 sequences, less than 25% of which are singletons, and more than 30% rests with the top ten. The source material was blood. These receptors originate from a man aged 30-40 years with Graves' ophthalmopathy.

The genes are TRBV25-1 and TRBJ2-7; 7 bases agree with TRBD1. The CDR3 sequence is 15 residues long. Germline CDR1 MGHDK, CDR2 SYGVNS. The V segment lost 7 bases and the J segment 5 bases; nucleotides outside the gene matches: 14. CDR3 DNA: TGTGCCAGCATTGATCTGACAGGGCCGTTCGACGAGCAGTACTTC. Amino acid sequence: CASIDLTGPFDEQYF.

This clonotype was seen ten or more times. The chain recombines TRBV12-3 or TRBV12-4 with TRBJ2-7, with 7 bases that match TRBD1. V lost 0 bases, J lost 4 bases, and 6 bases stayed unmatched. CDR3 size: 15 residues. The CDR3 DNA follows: TGTGCCAGCAGTTTAGCAGGGGGCGAAGGGTACGAGCAGTACTTC. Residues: CASSLAGGEGYEQYF.

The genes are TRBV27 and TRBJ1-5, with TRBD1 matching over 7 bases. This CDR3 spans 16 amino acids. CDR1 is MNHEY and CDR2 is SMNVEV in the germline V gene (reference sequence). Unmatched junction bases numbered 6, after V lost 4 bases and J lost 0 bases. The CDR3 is CASSSTGSYSNQPQHF. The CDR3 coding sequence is TGTGCCAGCAGTTCGACAGGGAGTTATAGCAATCAGCCCCAGCATTTT.

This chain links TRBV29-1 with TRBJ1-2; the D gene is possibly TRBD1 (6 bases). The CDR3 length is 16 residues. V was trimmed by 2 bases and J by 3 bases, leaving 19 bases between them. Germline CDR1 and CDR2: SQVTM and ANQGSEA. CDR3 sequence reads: CSVESGRGVGYYGYTF. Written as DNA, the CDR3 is TGCAGCGTTGAATCGGGGAGGGGGGTGGGCTACTATGGCTACACCTTC.

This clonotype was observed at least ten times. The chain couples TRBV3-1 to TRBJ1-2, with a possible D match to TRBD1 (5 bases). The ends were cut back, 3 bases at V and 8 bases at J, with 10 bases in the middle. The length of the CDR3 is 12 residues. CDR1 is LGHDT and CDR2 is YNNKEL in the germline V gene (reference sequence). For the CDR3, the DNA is TGTGCCAGCAGCCATAGGGGTGTCGGCTACACCTTC. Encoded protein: CASSHRGVGYTF.

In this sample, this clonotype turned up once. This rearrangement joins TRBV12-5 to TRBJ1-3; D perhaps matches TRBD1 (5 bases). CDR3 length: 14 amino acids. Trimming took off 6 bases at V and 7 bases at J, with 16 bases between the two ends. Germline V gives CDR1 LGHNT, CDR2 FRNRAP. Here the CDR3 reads CASGVDTEHNTIYF. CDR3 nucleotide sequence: TGTGCTAGTGGGGTGGACACGGAACACAACACCATATATTTT.

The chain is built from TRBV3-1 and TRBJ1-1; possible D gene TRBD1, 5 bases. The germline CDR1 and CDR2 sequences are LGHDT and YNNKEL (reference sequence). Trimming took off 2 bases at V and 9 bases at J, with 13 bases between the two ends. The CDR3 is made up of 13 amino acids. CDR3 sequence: CASSQIPGTKAFF. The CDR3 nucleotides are TGTGCCAGCAGCCAAATACCCGGGACGAAAGCTTTCTTT.

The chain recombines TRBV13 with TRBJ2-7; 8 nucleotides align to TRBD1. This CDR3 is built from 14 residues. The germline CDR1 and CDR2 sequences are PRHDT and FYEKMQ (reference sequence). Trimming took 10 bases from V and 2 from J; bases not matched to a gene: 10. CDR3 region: CATSPGTGPYEQYF. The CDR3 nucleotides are TGTGCCACCTCCCCGGGGACAGGCCCCTACGAGCAGTACTTC.

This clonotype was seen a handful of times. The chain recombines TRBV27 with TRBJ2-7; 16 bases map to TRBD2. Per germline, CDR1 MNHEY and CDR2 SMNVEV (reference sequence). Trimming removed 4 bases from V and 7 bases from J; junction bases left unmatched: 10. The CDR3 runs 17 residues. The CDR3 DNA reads TGTGCCAGCAGTTCGTGGGGGACTAGCGGGAGGGCCGGGGAGCAGTACTTC. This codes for CASSSWGTSGRAGEQYF.

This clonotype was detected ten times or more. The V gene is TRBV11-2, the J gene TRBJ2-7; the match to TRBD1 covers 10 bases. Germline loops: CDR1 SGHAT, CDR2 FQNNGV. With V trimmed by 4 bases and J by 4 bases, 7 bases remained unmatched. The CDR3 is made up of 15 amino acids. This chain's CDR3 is CASSSGGQGIYEQYF. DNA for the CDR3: TGTGCCAGCAGCTCAGGGGGACAGGGGATATACGAGCAGTACTTC.

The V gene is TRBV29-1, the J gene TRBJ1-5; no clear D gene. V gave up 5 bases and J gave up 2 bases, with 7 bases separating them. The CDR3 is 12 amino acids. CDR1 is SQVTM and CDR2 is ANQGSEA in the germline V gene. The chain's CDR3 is CSVQTGNQPQHF. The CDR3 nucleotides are TGCAGCGTTCAGACCGGCAATCAGCCCCAGCATTTT.

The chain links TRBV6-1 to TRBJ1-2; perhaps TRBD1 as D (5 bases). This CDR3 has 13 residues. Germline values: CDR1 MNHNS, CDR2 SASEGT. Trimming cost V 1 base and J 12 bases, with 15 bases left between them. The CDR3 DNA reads TGTGCCAGCAGTGAAGGGGGCAGGGAATACAACACCTTC. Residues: CASSEGGREYNTF.

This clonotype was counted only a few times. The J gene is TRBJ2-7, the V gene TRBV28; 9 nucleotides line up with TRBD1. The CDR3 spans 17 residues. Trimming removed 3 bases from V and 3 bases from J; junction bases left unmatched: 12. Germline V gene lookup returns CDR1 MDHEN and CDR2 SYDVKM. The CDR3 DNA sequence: TGTGCCAGCAGTTTGGAATCCGGGACAGGGTCCAACTACGAGCAGTACTTC. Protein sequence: CASSLESGTGSNYEQYF.

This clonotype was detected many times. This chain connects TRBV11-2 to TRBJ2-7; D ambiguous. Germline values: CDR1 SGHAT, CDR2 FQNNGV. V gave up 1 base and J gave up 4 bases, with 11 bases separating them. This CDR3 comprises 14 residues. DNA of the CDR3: TGTGCCAGCAGCTTAGTGGGCAGTCAATACGAGCAGTACTTC. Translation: CASSLVGSQYEQYF.

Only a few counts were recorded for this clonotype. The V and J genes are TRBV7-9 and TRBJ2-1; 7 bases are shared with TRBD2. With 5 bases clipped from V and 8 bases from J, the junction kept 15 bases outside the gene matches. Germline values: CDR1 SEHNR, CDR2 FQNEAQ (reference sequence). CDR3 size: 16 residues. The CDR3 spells CASSHASGPEVDEQFF. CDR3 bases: TGTGCCAGCAGCCACGCTAGCGGCCCCGAGGTCGATGAGCAGTTCTTC.

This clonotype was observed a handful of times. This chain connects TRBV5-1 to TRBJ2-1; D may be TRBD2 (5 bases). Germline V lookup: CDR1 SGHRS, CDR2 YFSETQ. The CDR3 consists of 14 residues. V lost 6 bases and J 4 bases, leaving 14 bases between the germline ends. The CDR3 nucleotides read TGCGCCAGCACTGCCAGCGGTAATTACAATGAGCAGTTCTTC. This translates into CASTASGNYNEQFF.

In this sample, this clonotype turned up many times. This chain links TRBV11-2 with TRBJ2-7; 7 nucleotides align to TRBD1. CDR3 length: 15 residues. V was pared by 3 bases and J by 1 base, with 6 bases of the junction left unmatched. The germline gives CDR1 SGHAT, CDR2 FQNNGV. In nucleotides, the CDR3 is TGTGCCAGCAGCTTCCGACAGGGCAGATCCTACGAGCAGTACTTC. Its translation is CASSFRQGRSYEQYF.

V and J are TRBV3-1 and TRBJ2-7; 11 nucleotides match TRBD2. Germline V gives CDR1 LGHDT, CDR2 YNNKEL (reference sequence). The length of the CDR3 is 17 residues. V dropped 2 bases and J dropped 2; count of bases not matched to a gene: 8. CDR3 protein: CASSQSPGLAATYEQYF. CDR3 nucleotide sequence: TGTGCCAGCAGCCAATCTCCGGGACTAGCGGCCACCTACGAGCAGTACTTC.

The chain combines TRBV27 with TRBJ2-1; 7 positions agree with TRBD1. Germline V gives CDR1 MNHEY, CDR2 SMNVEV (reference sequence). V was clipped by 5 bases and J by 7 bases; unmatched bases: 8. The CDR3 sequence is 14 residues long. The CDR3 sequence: CASSPGTVGNEQFF. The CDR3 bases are TGTGCCAGCAGTCCTGGGACAGTGGGGAATGAGCAGTTCTTC.

This chain's CDR3 is CSAVKREGPPFQQYF. For the CDR3, the DNA is TGCAGTGCTGTAAAGCGGGAGGGCCCTCCATTTCAGCAGTACTTC. This chain connects TRBV20-1 to TRBJ2-7; 10 bases line up with TRBD2. The junction had 15 bases not matched to a gene; V was cut back by 5 bases and J by 8 bases. Per germline, CDR1 DFQATT and CDR2 SNEGSKA (reference sequence). The CDR3 extends over 15 amino acids.

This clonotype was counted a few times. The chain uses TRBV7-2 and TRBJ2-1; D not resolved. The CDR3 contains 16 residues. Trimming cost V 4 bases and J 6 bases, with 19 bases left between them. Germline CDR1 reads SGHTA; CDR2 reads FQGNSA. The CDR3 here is CASSSMGMRRGNEQFF. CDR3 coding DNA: TGTGCCAGCAGCTCAATGGGGATGCGGCGAGGCAATGAGCAGTTCTTC.

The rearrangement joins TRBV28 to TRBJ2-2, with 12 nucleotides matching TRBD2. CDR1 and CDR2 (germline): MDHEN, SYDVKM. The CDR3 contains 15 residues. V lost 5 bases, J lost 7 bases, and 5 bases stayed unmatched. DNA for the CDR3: TGTGCCAGCAGTAAACCTAGCGGGAGGGTCGGGGAGCTGTTTTTT. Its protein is CASSKPSGRVGELFF.

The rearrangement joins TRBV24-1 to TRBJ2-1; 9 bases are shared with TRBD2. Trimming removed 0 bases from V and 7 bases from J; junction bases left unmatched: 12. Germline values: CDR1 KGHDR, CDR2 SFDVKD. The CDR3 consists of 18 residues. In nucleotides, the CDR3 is TGTGCCACCAGTGATTTGAACAGCGCGGGAGGGGGGTCTAATGAGCAGTTCTTC. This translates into CATSDLNSAGGGSNEQFF.

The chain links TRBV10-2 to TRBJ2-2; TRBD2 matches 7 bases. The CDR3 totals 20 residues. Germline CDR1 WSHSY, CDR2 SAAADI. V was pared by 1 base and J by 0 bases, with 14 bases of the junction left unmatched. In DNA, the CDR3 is TGCGCCAGCAGTGAGTGGCTAGCGGACCCTGACGTAGCGAACACCGGGGAGCTGTTTTTT. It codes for CASSEWLADPDVANTGELFF.

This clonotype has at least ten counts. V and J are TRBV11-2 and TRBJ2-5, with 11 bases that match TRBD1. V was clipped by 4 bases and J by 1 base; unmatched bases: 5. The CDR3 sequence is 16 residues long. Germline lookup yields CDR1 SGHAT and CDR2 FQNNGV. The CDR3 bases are TGTGCCAGCAGCTGGACCGGGACAGGGGGCCAAGAGACCCAGTACTTC. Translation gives CASSWTGTGGQETQYF.

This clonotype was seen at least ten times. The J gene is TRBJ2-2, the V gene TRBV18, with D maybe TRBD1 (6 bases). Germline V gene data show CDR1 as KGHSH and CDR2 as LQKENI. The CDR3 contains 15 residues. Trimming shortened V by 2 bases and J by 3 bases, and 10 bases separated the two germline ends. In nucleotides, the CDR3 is TGTGCCAGCTCACCAAGACAGGTCGACACCGGGGAGCTGTTTTTT. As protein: CASSPRQVDTGELFF.

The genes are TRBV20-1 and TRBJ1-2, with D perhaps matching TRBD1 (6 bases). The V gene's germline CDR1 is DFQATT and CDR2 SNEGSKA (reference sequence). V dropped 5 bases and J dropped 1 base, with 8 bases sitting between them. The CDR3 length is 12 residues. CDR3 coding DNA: TGCAGTGCTCGGACAGTTAACTATGGCTACACCTTC. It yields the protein CSARTVNYGYTF.